Each of the 13 T cell receptor beta chains below was sequenced from the same sample in a study of blood T cells in healthy people across ages. Sample-barcoded 5' priming and a J-beta primer mix drove a second PCR of roughly 6 to 12 cycles. From the 5' RACE reads, TCRdb called clonotypes with MiXCR, one entry per CDR3 protein. The sample lists some 1.4 million distinct CDR3 sequences, roughly 40% seen once, with approximately 7.9% in the top ten. Sequencing input: blood. The receptors were sampled from a young woman in good health.

This clonotype was seen more than once but under ten times. This sequence joins TRBV12-3 or TRBV12-4 and TRBJ2-7; 7 bases fit TRBD1. With V trimmed by 3 bases and J by 1 base, 9 bases remained unmatched. The CDR3 covers 16 residues. The CDR3 loop is CASSLTGSLSSYEQYF. The CDR3 nucleotides read TGTGCCAGCAGTTTGACAGGGAGCCTCTCGTCCTACGAGCAGTACTTC.

V gene TRBV5-4 combines with J gene TRBJ2-2, with a tentative D call TRBD2 (6 bases). This CDR3 comprises 14 residues. CDR1 is SGHNT and CDR2 is YYREEE in the germline V gene (reference sequence). Deletions cut 5 bases from V and 4 bases from J, with 12 bases between. The CDR3 loop is CASSRDSFTGELFF. DNA of the CDR3: TGTGCCAGCAGTAGGGACTCCTTCACCGGGGAGCTGTTTTTT.

At least ten counts were recorded for this clonotype. The chain carries TRBV10-3 and TRBJ2-3, with D uncertain. The CDR3 has 11 amino acids. V was pared by 4 bases and J by 4 bases, with 3 bases between. In germline, CDR1 is ENHRY, CDR2 SYGVKD. CDR3 DNA sequence: TGTGCCATCAGTGTTGCAGATACGCAGTATTTT. Residues: CAISVADTQYF.

With respect to this clonotype: At one end, the junction sequence differs from germline, possibly due to a read error. J is TRBJ2-1 and V is TRBV10-3, with 12 bases matching TRBD2. CDR1 is ENHRY, CDR2 SYGVKD, per germline. The CDR3 covers 17 residues. The CDR3 coding sequence is TGTGCCCTCAGTGAAAGACTAGCGGGAGTTGTTGGCAATGAGCAGTTCTTC. Protein sequence: CALSERLAGVVGNEQFF.

This clonotype was seen ten or more times. The CDR3 sequence: CSVRQQATSYEQYF. CDR3 nucleotide sequence: TGCAGCGTCCGCCAGCAGGCCACCTCCTACGAGCAGTACTTC. This chain connects TRBV29-1 to TRBJ2-7; D unclear. Germline V gene sequence: CDR1 SQVTM, CDR2 ANQGSEA. The CDR3 sequence is 14 residues long. Trimming pared 6 bases from V and 0 bases from J, leaving 15 bases between.

V gene TRBV20-1 combines with J gene TRBJ2-7, with D possibly matching TRBD1 (6 bases). CDR3 length: 13 amino acids. Germline V gene lookup returns CDR1 DFQATT and CDR2 SNEGSKA (reference sequence). V lost 3 bases to trimming and J lost 4 bases, with 13 bases between them. CDR3: CSASGAGEYEQYF. DNA of the CDR3: TGCAGTGCTAGCGGAGCAGGGGAATACGAGCAGTACTTC.

The gene calls are TRBV19 and TRBJ2-7, with 7 bases that match TRBD2. CDR3 length equals 13 residues. Per germline, CDR1 LNHDA and CDR2 SQIVND (reference sequence). V gave up 6 bases and J gave up 6 bases; unmatched junction bases: 8. CDR3 loop: CASRSGLNAEQYF. DNA for the CDR3: TGTGCCAGTAGGTCGGGACTAAATGCCGAGCAGTACTTC.

This clonotype was seen just once. The chain employs TRBV5-1 and TRBJ2-7; D may correspond to TRBD1 or TRBD2 (5 bases each). The end of the DNA aligns better with TRBJ2-5, so the J call may be wrong. The germline V gene encodes CDR1 SGHRS and CDR2 YFSETQ. The CDR3 loop spans 14 amino acids. The DNA of the CDR3 is TGCGCCAGCAGTGGGGGACCTCTGGGAGAGACCCAGTACTTC. Its translation: CASSGGPLGETQYF.

The V call is TRBV30, the J call TRBJ1-1; D ambiguous. The CDR3 extends over 11 amino acids. CDR1 and CDR2 from the germline V gene are GTSNPN and SVGIG (reference sequence). Trimming removed 8 bases at V and 4 bases at J, with 11 bases between. CDR3 DNA sequence: TGTGCCGGAATTTGGGGCACTGAAGCTTTCTTT. Translation: CAGIWGTEAFF.

The table lists this clonotype with a few counts. The chain uses TRBV20-1 and TRBJ2-5, with D maybe TRBD1 (7 bases). Germline lookup yields CDR1 DFQATT and CDR2 SNEGSKA (reference sequence). V gave up 8 bases and J gave up 2 bases, with 12 bases separating them. This CDR3 contains 12 residues. The CDR3: CSRRGVQETQYF. DNA for the CDR3: TGCAGTCGCAGGGGGGTACAAGAGACCCAGTACTTC.

This sequence joins TRBV25-1 and TRBJ1-2; D is perhaps TRBD1 (5 bases). The CDR3 is made up of 14 amino acids. V lost 6 bases and J lost 6, with 17 bases in between. CDR1 is MGHDK, CDR2 SYGVNS, per germline. CDR3 amino acids: CASSHPGGVHGYTF. The CDR3, as DNA: TGTGCCAGCAGCCATCCCGGGGGGGTCCATGGCTACACCTTC.

The chain recombines TRBV7-6 with TRBJ2-5; 11 bases are shared with TRBD2. CDR3 length equals 15 residues. CDR1 and CDR2 (germline): SGHVS, FNYEAQ. The V and J ends lost 5 bases and 5 bases, in that order; junction bases with no gene match: 7. DNA of the CDR3: TGTGCCAGCAGCAAACTCGGGACTAGCGGTGAGACCCAGTACTTC. This translates into CASSKLGTSGETQYF. Based on the CDR3 plus reference TRBV7-6 and TRBJ2-5, the full variable domain is GAGVSQSPRYKVTKRGQDVALRCDPISGHVSLYWYRQALGQGPEFLTYFNYEAQQDKSGLPNDRFSAERPEGSISTLTIQRTEQRDSAMYRCASSKLGTSGETQYFGPGTRLLVL.

On this clonotype itself: Germline is not matched at one junction end, which may reflect a read error. The chain joins TRBV7-9 to TRBJ2-7, with 7 positions matching TRBD1. The CDR3 contains 15 residues. Per germline, CDR1 SEHNR and CDR2 FQNEAQ (reference sequence). The CDR3 is CVSSSRTGLNYEQYF. CDR3 bases: TGTGTCAGCAGCTCCCGGACAGGACTTAACTACGAGCAGTACTTC.